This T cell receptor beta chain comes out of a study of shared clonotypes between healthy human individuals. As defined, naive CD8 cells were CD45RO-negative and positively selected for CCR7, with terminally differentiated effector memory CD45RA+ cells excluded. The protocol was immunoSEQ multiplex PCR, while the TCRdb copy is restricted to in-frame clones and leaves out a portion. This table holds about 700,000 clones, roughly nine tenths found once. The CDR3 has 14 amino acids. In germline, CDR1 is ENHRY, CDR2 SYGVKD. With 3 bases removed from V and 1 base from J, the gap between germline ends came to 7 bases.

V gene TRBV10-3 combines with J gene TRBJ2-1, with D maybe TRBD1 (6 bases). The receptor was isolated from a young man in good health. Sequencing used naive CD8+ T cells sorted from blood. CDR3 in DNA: TGTGCCATCAGTGACAGGGGATCCTACAATGAGCAGTTCTTC. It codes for CAISDRGSYNEQFF.